The 21 T cell receptor beta chains in this list originate from one sample, sequenced in a study of CD8 T cells in ankylosing spondylitis. Study-wide results and limits: Made up of eight highly homologous variants, a TCR beta motif appeared characteristic of ankylosing spondylitis blood.

Their recognized antigens are unknown. TCRdb re-called the 5' RACE reads with MiXCR, one entry per CDR3 protein. The profile covers approximately 300,000 distinct CDR3 sequences, with 7.5% to 9% appearing a single time and roughly 15% taken by the ten largest. Sequencing was performed on blood, either unsorted or a sorted T cell fraction (not recorded which). The receptors here all came from a male donor with ankylosing spondylitis.

This clonotype occurred a few times. V is TRBV12-3 or TRBV12-4 and J is TRBJ2-2, with a possible D match to TRBD2 (6 bases). V was pared by 5 bases and J by 1 base, with 11 bases between. The CDR3 extends over 15 amino acids. CDR3 coding DNA: TGTGCCAGCAGTGCCAGGCGGGAGAACACCGGGGAGCTGTTTTTT. This gives the protein CASSARRENTGELFF.

This clonotype was observed many times. V gene TRBV12-3 or TRBV12-4 combines with J gene TRBJ2-1, with 10 bases that match TRBD2. V shed 2 bases, J shed 14 bases, and the junction held 6 bases outside the gene matches. The CDR3 extends over 13 amino acids. The CDR3 DNA is TGTGCCAGCAGTTTAAAGTGGAGCGGGGGGGAGTTCTTC. As protein: CASSLKWSGGEFF.

This clonotype was recorded many times. The chain joins TRBV3-1 to TRBJ2-5, with D perhaps given as TRBD1 or TRBD2 (5 bases each). The CDR3 length is 14 residues. The germline CDR1 and CDR2 sequences are LGHDT and YNNKEL (reference sequence). The V end lost 3 bases, the J end lost 5 bases, and 13 bases lay between the germline ends. The CDR3 DNA follows: TGTGCCAGCAGCCAGGAGACAGCGGCGGAGACCCAGTACTTC. It yields the protein CASSQETAAETQYF.

Comments on this clonotype: Possible read error: a much larger clone is one base away. V gene TRBV19 combines with J gene TRBJ2-3; no firm D call. The CDR3 runs to 15 residues. The germline V gene has CDR1 LNHDA and CDR2 SQIVND (reference sequence). Trimming cost V 7 bases and J 5 bases, with 19 bases left between them. The CDR3 sequence is CASKLTPGERDTQYF. CDR3 bases: TGTGCCAGTAAGTTGACGCCCGGTGAACGAGATACGCAGTATTTT. Combining the CDR3 with reference TRBV19 and TRBJ2-3 gives the whole variable domain DGGITQSPKYLFRKEGQNVTLSCEQNLNHDAMYWYRQDPGQGLRLIYYSQIVNDFQKGDIAEGYSVSREKKESFPLTVTSAQKNPTAFYLCASKLTPGERDTQYFGPGTRLTVL.

This clonotype has just a few counts. This chain connects TRBV14 to TRBJ2-7; TRBD2 matches at 12 bases. From germline, CDR1 is SGHDN and CDR2 FVKESK. The CDR3 is 17 amino acids. Unmatched junction bases numbered 13, after V lost 4 bases and J lost 6 bases. CDR3 coding DNA: TGTGCCAGCAGCCGAAGACTAGCGGGAGAGAGTAGTGGCGAGCAGTACTTC. It encodes CASSRRLAGESSGEQYF.

The CDR3 loop reads CASSQDPAVSSNSYEQYF. DNA for the CDR3: TGCGCCAGCAGCCAAGACCCTGCGGTCAGCTCTAACTCCTACGAGCAGTACTTC. The chain recombines TRBV4-1 with TRBJ2-7, with D hard to call. This CDR3 comprises 18 residues. Germline assignment: CDR1 MGHRA and CDR2 YSYEKL. The V end lost 0 bases, the J end lost 0 bases, and 18 bases lay between the germline ends.

The chain couples TRBV7-9 to TRBJ2-7; 7 bases are shared with TRBD1. The CDR3 contains 13 residues. The germline gives CDR1 SEHNR, CDR2 FQNEAQ (reference sequence). The J segment lost 3 bases and the V segment lost 3 bases, leaving 2 bases of the junction unmatched. CDR3 in amino acids: CASSLTGRYEQYF. The CDR3 DNA follows: TGTGCCAGCAGCTTGACAGGGCGCTACGAGCAGTACTTC. The whole variable domain, filled in from reference TRBV7-9 and TRBJ2-7, reads DTGVSQNPRHKITKRGQNVTFRCDPISEHNRLYWYRQTLGQGPEFLTYFQNEAQLEKSRLLSDRFSAERPKGSFSTLEIQRTEQGDSAMYLCASSLTGRYEQYFGPGTRLTVT.

V usage is TRBV5-1 and J usage is TRBJ2-3; TRBD2 agrees at 9 bases. The junction had 5 bases not matched to a gene; V was cut back by 0 bases and J by 3 bases. There are 16 residues in the CDR3. The germline V gene encodes CDR1 SGHRS and CDR2 YFSETQ. DNA for the CDR3: TGCGCCAGCAGCTTGGGCGCTAGCGGGAAAACAGATACGCAGTATTTT. It codes for CASSLGASGKTDTQYF.

This clonotype was detected only a few times. V and J are TRBV5-1 and TRBJ2-1, with D unclear. CDR1 SGHRS and CDR2 YFSETQ come from the germline V gene. Trimming removed 4 bases at V and 14 bases at J, with 16 bases between. This CDR3 contains 12 residues. The CDR3 sequence: CASSPGGFLKFF. CDR3 bases: TGCGCCAGCAGCCCTGGTGGCTTCCTGAAGTTCTTC.

This clonotype was seen ten or more times. J is TRBJ1-4 and V is TRBV9; 9 positions match TRBD1. The V gene end was trimmed by 0 bases and the J gene end by 7 bases; junction bases not matched to a gene: 4. Germline V lookup: CDR1 SGDLS, CDR2 YYNGEE. The CDR3 contains 15 residues. CDR3 sequence: CASSVDGTGIEKLFF. CDR3 coding DNA: TGTGCCAGCAGCGTAGACGGGACAGGGATTGAAAAACTGTTTTTT. The full variable domain, its missing parts supplied by reference TRBV9 and TRBJ1-4, is DSGVTQTPKHLITATGQRVTLRCSPRSGDLSVYWYQQSLDQGLQFLIQYYNGEERAKGNILERFSAQQFPDLHSELNLSSLELGDSALYFCASSVDGTGIEKLFFGSGTQLSVL.

This clonotype was counted a few times. J is TRBJ1-4 and V is TRBV9; 7 bases match TRBD1. The length of the CDR3 is 14 residues. Germline trimming cut 4 bases from V and 8 bases from J; bases unmatched to any gene: 8. Germline CDR1 SGDLS, CDR2 YYNGEE. The CDR3 here is CASSPGQFLEKLFF. The CDR3 nucleotides read TGTGCCAGCAGCCCGGGACAGTTTTTAGAAAAACTGTTTTTT.

This clonotype was detected ten times or more. The chain recombines TRBV5-1 with TRBJ2-4, with D perhaps matching TRBD1 or TRBD2 (5 bases each). The CDR3 length is 14 residues. The germline V gene encodes CDR1 SGHRS and CDR2 YFSETQ. Trimming left V 0 bases short and J 5 bases short, with 9 bases between. This CDR3 is CASSLEQEENIQYF. CDR3 DNA sequence: TGCGCCAGCAGCTTGGAACAGGAGGAAAACATTCAGTACTTC.

This clonotype has at least ten counts. V usage is TRBV15 and J usage is TRBJ2-7; 7 bases are shared with TRBD2. Germline CDR1 is LNHNV and CDR2 is YYDKDF (reference sequence). This CDR3 is 14 amino acids long. V gave up 0 bases and J gave up 2 bases; unmatched junction bases: 1. CDR3 residues: CATSRDRGAYEQYF. The CDR3 coding sequence is TGTGCCACCAGCAGAGATCGGGGGGCCTACGAGCAGTACTTC.

The rearrangement joins TRBV21-1 to TRBJ2-1. TRBV21-1 is listed as a pseudogene. The CDR3 covers 13 residues. The CDR3 region has the DNA TGTGCCGGTCCGCGGAGCTCCTACAATGAGCAGTTCTTC. Protein: CAGPRSSYNEQFF.

V is TRBV7-3 and J is TRBJ2-6; maybe TRBD1 (5 bases). This CDR3 has 18 residues. The ends were cut back, 6 bases at V and 1 base at J, with 19 bases in the middle. Per the germline V gene, CDR1 is SGHTA and CDR2 is FQGTGA. In DNA, the CDR3 is TGTGCCAGCAGTCAGCCAGGGTTTAGCCTTTCTGGGGCCAACGTCCTGACTTTC. Protein: CASSQPGFSLSGANVLTF.

The V and J genes are TRBV5-5 and TRBJ1-4, with a possible D match to TRBD1 (5 bases). V gave up 4 bases and J gave up 0 bases, with 13 bases separating them. Germline CDR1 SGHKS, CDR2 YYEKEE (reference sequence). The CDR3 loop spans 16 amino acids. In DNA, the CDR3 is TGTGCCAGCAGCCCAGGGACGGTGGCAACTAATGAAAAACTGTTTTTT. Residues: CASSPGTVATNEKLFF.

A few counts support this clonotype. CDR3 in amino acids: CASSFQQGPAEAFF. CDR3 DNA: TGCGCCAGCAGCTTCCAACAGGGTCCGGCTGAAGCTTTCTTT. V usage is TRBV5-1 and J usage is TRBJ1-1, with D perhaps matching TRBD1 (6 bases). Germline-derived CDR1 and CDR2 are SGHRS and YFSETQ. The CDR3 is made up of 14 amino acids. The V gene lost 2 bases and the J gene lost 6 bases, with 14 bases spanning the gap. The full variable domain, rest sourced from reference TRBV5-1 and TRBJ1-1, is KAGVTQTPRYLIKTRGQQVTLSCSPISGHRSVSWYQQTPGQGLQFLFEYFSETQRNKGNFPGRFSGRQFSNSRSEMNVSTLELGDSALYLCASSFQQGPAEAFFGQGTRLTVV.

This clonotype was picked up many times. The rearrangement links TRBV20-1 to TRBJ1-2, with TRBD1 identical over 7 bases. CDR1 is DFQATT, CDR2 SNEGSKA, per germline (reference sequence). The CDR3 is 13 residues long. After removal of 2 bases from V and 6 bases from J, the junction contained 6 bases not matched to a gene. CDR3: CSARSDRVDGYTF. The DNA of the CDR3 is TGCAGTGCTAGATCTGACAGGGTAGATGGCTACACCTTC.

The chain has TRBV4-1 and TRBJ2-2; no definite D call. The germline V gene encodes CDR1 MGHRA and CDR2 YSYEKL. The length of the CDR3 is 16 residues. Trimming left V 0 bases short and J 2 bases short, with 10 bases between. CDR3 protein: CASSQDSRKNTGELFF. The DNA of the CDR3 is TGCGCCAGCAGCCAAGATTCCAGGAAAAACACCGGGGAGCTGTTTTTT.

This clonotype occurred many times. At one of its ends the junction is not consistent with the germline gene, which may arise from a read error. The rearrangement links TRBV3-1 to TRBJ2-5; 12 bases map to TRBD2. The CDR3 is made up of 13 amino acids. Germline CDR1 and CDR2: LGHDT and YNNKEL (reference sequence). CDR3 sequence: CASSQATSGSRMF. CDR3 coding DNA: TGTGCCAGCAGCCAAGCGACTAGCGGGAGCCGCATGTTC.

This clonotype was picked up many times. The rearrangement links TRBV11-2 to TRBJ2-2; D gene ambiguous. V was trimmed by 1 base and J by 0 bases, leaving 6 bases between them. This CDR3 is built from 15 residues. The germline V gene has CDR1 SGHAT and CDR2 FQNNGV. The CDR3 DNA reads as TGTGCCAGCAGCTTAGGGGTCTCGAACACCGGGGAGCTGTTTTTT. The encoded protein is CASSLGVSNTGELFF.